This TCR beta chain was captured by sequencing in a study of CD8+ T cells in alopecia areata. This sample's treatment: oral pan-JAK inhibitor, 5-10 mg twice daily. Germline loops: CDR1 MNHEY, CDR2 SVGAGI. With 2 bases clipped from V and 6 bases from J, the junction kept 7 bases outside the gene matches. This CDR3 is built from 16 residues. As the sequencing template, cDNA was produced by extracting RNA and reverse transcribing it. Sequencing used immunoSEQ multiplex PCR; TCRdb keeps in-frame clones, though not all of them. The data contain roughly 110,000 clones, roughly 50% of them singletons. The receptor was derived from a human donor with alopecia areata. The sample was CD4+ T cells sorted from blood, taken at week 24, from a patient treated with tofacitinib. The rearrangement joins TRBV6-5 to TRBJ1-6; TRBD1 matches 7 bases. CDR3 sequence reads: CASSYHGTELNSPLHF. The CDR3 bases are TGTGCCAGCAGTTACCACGGGACAGAACTTAATTCACCCCTCCACTTT.